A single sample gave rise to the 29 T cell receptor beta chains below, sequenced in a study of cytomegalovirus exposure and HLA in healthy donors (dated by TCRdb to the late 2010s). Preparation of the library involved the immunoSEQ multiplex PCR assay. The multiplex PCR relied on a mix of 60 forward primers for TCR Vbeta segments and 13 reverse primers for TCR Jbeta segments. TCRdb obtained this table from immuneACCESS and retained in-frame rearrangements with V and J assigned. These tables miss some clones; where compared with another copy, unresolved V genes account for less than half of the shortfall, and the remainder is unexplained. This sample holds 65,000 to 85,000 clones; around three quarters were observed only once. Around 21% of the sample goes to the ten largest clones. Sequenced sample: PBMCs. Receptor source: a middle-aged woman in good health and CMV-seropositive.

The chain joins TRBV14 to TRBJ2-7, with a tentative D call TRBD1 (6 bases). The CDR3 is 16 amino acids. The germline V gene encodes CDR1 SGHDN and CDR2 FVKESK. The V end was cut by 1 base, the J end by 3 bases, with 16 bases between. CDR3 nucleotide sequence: TGTGCCAGCAGCCAAGGCAGACAGGCCCCCAACTACGAGCAGTACTTC. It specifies CASSQGRQAPNYEQYF.

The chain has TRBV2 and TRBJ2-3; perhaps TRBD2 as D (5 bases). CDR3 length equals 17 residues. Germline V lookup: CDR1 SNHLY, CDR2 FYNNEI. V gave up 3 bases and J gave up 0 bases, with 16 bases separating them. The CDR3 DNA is TGTGCCAGCAGTGATTGGGCCGAAGACTATAGCACAGATACGCAGTATTTT. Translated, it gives CASSDWAEDYSTDTQYF.

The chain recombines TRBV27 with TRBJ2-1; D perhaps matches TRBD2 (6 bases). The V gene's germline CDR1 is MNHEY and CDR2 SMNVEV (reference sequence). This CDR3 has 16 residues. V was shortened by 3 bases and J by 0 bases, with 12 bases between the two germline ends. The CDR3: CASSFGRTNSYNEQFF. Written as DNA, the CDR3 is TGTGCCAGCAGTTTTGGGCGGACTAACTCCTACAATGAGCAGTTCTTC.

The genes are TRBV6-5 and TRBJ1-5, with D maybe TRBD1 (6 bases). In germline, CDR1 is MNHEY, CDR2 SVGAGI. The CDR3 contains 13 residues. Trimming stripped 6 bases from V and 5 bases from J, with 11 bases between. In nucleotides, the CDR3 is TGTGCCAGCAGGACAGGTCGATATCAGCCCCAGCATTTT. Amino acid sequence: CASRTGRYQPQHF.

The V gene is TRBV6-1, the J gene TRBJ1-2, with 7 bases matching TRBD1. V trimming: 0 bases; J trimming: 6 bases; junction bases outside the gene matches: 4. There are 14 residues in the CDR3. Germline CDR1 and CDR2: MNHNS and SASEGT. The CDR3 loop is CASSEASRGHGYTF. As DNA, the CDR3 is TGTGCCAGCAGTGAAGCGAGTAGGGGGCATGGCTACACCTTC.

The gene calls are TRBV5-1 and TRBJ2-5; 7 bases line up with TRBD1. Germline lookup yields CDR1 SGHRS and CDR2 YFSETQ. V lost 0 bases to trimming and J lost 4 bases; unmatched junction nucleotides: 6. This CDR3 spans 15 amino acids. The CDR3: CASSLVQGVPETQYF. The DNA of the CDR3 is TGCGCCAGCAGCTTGGTTCAGGGGGTTCCAGAGACCCAGTACTTC.

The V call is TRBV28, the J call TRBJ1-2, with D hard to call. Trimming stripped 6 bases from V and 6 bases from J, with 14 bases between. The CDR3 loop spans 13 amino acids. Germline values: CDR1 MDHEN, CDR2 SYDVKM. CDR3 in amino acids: CASSGRDKHGYTF. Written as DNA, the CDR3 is TGTGCCAGCAGCGGACGGGATAAACATGGCTACACCTTC.

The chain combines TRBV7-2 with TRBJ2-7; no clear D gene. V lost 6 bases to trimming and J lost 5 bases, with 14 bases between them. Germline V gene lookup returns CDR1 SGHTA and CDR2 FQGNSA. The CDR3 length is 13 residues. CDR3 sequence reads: CASSLGNPHEQYF. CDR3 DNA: TGTGCCAGCAGTCTCGGTAATCCCCACGAGCAGTACTTC.

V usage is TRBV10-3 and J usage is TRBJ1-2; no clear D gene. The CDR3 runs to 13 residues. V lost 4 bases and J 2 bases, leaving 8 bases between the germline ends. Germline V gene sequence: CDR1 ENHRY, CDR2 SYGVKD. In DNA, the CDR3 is TGTGCCATCAGTGGAGAAACGAACTATGGCTACACCTTC. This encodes CAISGETNYGYTF.

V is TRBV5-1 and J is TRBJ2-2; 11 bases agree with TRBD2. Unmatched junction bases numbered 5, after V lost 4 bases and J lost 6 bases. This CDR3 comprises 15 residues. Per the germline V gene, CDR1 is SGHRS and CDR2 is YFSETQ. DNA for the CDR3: TGCGCCAGCAGCCCTACTAGCGGGGGTTCCGGGGAGCTGTTTTTT. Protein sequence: CASSPTSGGSGELFF. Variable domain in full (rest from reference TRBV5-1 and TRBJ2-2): KAGVTQTPRYLIKTRGQQVTLSCSPISGHRSVSWYQQTPGQGLQFLFEYFSETQRNKGNFPGRFSGRQFSNSRSEMNVSTLELGDSALYLCASSPTSGGSGELFFGEGSRLTVL.

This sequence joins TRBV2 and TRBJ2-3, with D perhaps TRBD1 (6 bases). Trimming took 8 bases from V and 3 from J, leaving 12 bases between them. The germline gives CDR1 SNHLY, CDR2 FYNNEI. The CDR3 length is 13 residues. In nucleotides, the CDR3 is TGTGCCAGCCGGCTTGGACAGACAGATACGCAGTATTTT. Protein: CASRLGQTDTQYF.

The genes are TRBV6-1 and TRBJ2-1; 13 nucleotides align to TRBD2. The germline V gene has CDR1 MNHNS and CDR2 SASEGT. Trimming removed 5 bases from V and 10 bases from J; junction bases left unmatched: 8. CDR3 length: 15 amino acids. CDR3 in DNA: TGTGCCAGCAGTTCCGGGACTAGCGGGACCAAAGAGCAGTTCTTC. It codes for CASSSGTSGTKEQFF.

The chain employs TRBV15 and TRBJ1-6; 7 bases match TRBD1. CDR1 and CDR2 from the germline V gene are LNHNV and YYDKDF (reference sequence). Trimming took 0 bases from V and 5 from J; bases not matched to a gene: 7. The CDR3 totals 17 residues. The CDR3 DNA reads TGTGCCACCAGCAGAGATGATAGGGGACAGAATAATTCACCCCTCCACTTT. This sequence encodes CATSRDDRGQNNSPLHF.

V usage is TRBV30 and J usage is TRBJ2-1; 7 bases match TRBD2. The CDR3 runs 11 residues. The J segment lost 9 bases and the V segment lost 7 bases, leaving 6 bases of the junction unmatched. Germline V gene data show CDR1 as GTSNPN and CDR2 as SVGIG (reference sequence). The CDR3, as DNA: TGTGCCTCCACCGGGGGGAGTGAGCAGTTCTTC. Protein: CASTGGSEQFF. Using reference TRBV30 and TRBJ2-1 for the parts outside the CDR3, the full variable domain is SQTIHQWPATLVQPVGSPLSLECTVEGTSNPNLYWYRQAAGRGLQLLFYSVGIGQISSEVPQNLSASRPQDRQFILSSKKLLLSDSGFYLCASTGGSEQFFGPGTRLTVL.

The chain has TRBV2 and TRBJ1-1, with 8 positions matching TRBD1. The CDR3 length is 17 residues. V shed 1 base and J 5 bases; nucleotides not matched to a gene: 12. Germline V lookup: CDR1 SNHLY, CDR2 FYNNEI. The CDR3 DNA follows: TGTGCCAGCAGTGAAGAGACAGGGGCCCTAATTGGAACTGAAGCTTTCTTT. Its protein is CASSEETGALIGTEAFF.

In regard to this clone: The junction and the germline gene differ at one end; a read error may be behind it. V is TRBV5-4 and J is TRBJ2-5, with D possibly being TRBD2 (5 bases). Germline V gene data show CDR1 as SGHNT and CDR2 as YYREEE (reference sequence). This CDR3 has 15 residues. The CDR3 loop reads CASSLGQREDSSHYF. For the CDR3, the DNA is TGTGCCAGCAGCTTAGGTCAACGAGAGGACTCATCCCACTACTTC.

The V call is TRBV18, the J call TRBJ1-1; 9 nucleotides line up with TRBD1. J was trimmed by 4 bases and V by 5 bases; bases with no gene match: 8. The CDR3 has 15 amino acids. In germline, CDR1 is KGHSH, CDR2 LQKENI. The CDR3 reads CASSSQGDRVTEAFF. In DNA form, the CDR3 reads TGTGCCAGCTCATCTCAGGGGGACAGGGTCACTGAAGCTTTCTTT.

CDR3 region: CAWGQAGGQPQHF. The CDR3 nucleotides are TGTGCCTGGGGACAGGCGGGGGGTCAGCCCCAGCATTTT. The chain combines TRBV30 with TRBJ1-5, with 7 bases identical to TRBD1. The CDR3 has 13 residues. Germline-derived CDR1 and CDR2 are GTSNPN and SVGIG (reference sequence). The V gene end was trimmed by 5 bases and the J gene end by 6 bases; junction bases not matched to a gene: 7.

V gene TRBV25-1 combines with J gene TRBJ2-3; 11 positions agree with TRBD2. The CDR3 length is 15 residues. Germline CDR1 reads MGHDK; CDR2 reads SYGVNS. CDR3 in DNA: TGTACCACCGCCGAGACTAGCGGGGGCACAGATACGCAGTATTTT. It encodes CTTAETSGGTDTQYF. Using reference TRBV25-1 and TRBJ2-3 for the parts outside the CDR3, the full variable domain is EADIYQTPRYLVIGTGKKITLECSQTMGHDKMYWYQQDPGMELHLIHYSYGVNSTEKGDLSSESTVSRIRTEHFPLTLESARPSHTSQYLCTTAETSGGTDTQYFGPGTRLTVL.

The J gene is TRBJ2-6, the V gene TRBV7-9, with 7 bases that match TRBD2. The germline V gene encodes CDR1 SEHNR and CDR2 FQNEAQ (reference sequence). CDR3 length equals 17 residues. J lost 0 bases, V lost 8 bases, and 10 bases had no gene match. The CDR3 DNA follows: TGTGCCAGCCGAACGTGGTCGGGGGGCTCTGGGGCCAACGTCCTGACTTTC. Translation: CASRTWSGGSGANVLTF.

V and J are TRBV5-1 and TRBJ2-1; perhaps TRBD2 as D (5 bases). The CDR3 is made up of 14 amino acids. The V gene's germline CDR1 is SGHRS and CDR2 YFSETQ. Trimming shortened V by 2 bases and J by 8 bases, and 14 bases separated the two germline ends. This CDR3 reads CASSFKRGADEQFF. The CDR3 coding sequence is TGCGCCAGCAGCTTCAAACGGGGAGCCGATGAGCAGTTCTTC.

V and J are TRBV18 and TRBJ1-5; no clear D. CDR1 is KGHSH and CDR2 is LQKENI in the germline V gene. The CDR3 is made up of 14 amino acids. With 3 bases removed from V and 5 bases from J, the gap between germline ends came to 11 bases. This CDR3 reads CASSPRIGDQPQHF. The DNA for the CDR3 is TGTGCCAGCTCACCTAGGATCGGGGATCAGCCCCAGCATTTT.

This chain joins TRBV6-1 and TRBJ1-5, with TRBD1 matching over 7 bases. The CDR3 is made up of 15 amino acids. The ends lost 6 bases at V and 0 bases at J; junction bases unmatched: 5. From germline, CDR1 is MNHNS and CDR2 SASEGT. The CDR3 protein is CASRTGPYSNQPQHF. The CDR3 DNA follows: TGTGCCAGCAGGACAGGGCCCTATAGCAATCAGCCCCAGCATTTT.

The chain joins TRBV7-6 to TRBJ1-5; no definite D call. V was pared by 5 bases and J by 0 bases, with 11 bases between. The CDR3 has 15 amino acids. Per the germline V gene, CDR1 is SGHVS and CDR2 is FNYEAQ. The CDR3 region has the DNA TGTGCCAGCAGCCCGGGGATAGATAGCAATCAGCCCCAGCATTTT. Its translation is CASSPGIDSNQPQHF.

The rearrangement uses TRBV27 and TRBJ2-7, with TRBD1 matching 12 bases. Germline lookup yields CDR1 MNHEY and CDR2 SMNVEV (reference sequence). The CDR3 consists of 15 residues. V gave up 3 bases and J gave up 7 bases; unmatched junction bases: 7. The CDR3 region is CASSFRGQGAVEQYF. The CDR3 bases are TGTGCCAGCAGTTTTAGGGGACAGGGGGCTGTAGAGCAGTACTTC.

DNA for the CDR3: TGTGCCAGCAGTTTACTAGCGGGAGTTTTTAATGAGCAGTTCTTC. Translating gives CASSLLAGVFNEQFF. The rearrangement joins TRBV28 to TRBJ2-1; 10 positions match TRBD2. J gave up 7 bases and V 2 bases, and 5 bases lay outside the gene matches. CDR1 MDHEN and CDR2 SYDVKM come from the germline V gene. The CDR3 is 15 amino acids. The entire variable domain, with the rest obtained from reference TRBV28 and TRBJ2-1, is as follows: DVKVTQSSRYLVKRTGEKVFLECVQDMDHENMFWYRQDPGLGLRLIYFSYDVKMKEKGDIPEGYSVSREKKERFSLILESASTNQTSMYLCASSLLAGVFNEQFFGPGTRLTVL.

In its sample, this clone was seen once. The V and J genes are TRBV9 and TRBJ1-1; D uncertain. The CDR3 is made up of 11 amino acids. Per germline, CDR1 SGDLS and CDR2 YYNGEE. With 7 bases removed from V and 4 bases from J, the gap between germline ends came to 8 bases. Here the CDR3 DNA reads TGTGCCAGCGGTAGGAGCACTGAAGCTTTCTTT. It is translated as CASGRSTEAFF.

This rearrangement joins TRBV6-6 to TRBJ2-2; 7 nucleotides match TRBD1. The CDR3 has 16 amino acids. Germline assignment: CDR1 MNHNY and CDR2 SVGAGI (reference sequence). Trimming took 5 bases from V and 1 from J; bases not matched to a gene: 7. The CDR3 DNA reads TGTGCCAGCAGTCGAGTGGGGACAGTGAACACCGGGGAGCTGTTTTTT. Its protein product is CASSRVGTVNTGELFF.

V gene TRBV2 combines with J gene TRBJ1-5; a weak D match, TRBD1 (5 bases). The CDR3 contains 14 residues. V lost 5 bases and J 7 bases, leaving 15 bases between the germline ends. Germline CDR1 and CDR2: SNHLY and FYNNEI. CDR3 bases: TGTGCCAGCAGTCAAACAGGTCCAGGGCAGCCCCAGCATTTT. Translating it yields CASSQTGPGQPQHF. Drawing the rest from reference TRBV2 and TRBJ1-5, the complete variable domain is EPEVTQTPSHQVTQMGQEVILRCVPISNHLYFYWYRQILGQKVEFLVSFYNNEISEKSEIFDDQFSVERPDGSNFTLKIRSTKLEDSAMYFCASSQTGPGQPQHFGDGTRLSIL.